The rows below give T cell receptor beta chains drawn from one sample of a study of read filtering for tumor transcriptome and immune sequencing. TCRdb re-called the reads through MiXCR, storing one row per CDR3 protein. The data contain 30,000 to 35,000 distinct CDR3 sequences, about 18% of them singletons. The sample consisted of a population of CD138-negative cells sorted from bone marrow. These receptors all stem from a donor aged 40 or older with multiple myeloma. The CDR3 runs from the conserved cysteine through the conserved F or W. D genes are given only for firm matches. Clone size is given for some rows only: seen once, a few or many times, or a class if the clone is expanded.

CDR3,DNA,V,size,D,J
CASGSGVGEKLFF,TGCGCCAGCGGATCGGGGGTCGGTGAAAAACTGTTTTTT,TRBV5-1,many,NA,TRBJ1-4
CASSYTTGRQPQHF,TGTGCCAGCAGTTATACGACAGGGCGTCAGCCCCAGCATTTT,TRBV28,many,TRBD1,TRBJ1-5
CASSEAGGIQETQYF,TGTGCCAGCAGCGAAGCGGGGGGAATCCAAGAGACCCAGTACTTC,TRBV9,many,TRBD2,TRBJ2-5
CASSRTSSVHEQFF,TGTGCCAGCAGCCGGACTTCCTCAGTCCATGAGCAGTTCTTC,TRBV7-3,many,NA,TRBJ2-1
CSARDGTSLTDTQYF,TGCAGTGCTAGGGACGGGACTAGTCTCACAGATACGCAGTATTTT,TRBV20-1,many,TRBD2,TRBJ2-3
CASSLVGQADTQYF,TGTGCCAGCAGCTTGGTGGGGCAGGCAGATACGCAGTATTTT,TRBV5-4,many,NA,TRBJ2-3
CASSSGETQYF,TGTGCCAGCAGTTCCGGGGAGACCCAGTACTTC,TRBV12-3/TRBV12-4,many,NA,TRBJ2-5
CASSSQRGDSYEQYF,TGTGCCAGCAGCTCTCAGCGGGGGGACTCCTACGAGCAGTACTTC,TRBV7-9,many,TRBD2,TRBJ2-7
CSATLSRTGNYEQYF,TGCAGTGCTACGCTAAGCCGGACAGGGAACTACGAGCAGTACTTC,TRBV20-1,few,TRBD1,TRBJ2-7
CASSLASVGTDTQYF,TGTGCCAGCAGCTTGGCTAGCGTAGGGACAGATACGCAGTATTTT,TRBV5-4,NA,NA,TRBJ2-3
CASRQPLLDLNEQFF,TGTGCCAGCAGACAACCCCTCTTGGACCTCAATGAGCAGTTCTTC,TRBV7-3,many,NA,TRBJ2-1
CASSWSSESSGANVLTF,TGCGCCAGCAGCTGGAGTAGCGAGAGCTCTGGGGCCAACGTCCTGACTTTC,TRBV5-1,many,NA,TRBJ2-6
CASSPSVGGSFGETQYF,TGTGCCAGCAGTCCGTCGGTCGGCGGGAGTTTTGGAGAGACCCAGTACTTC,TRBV6-5,many,TRBD2,TRBJ2-5
CASSSAGDTGELSF,TGTGCCAGCAGCTCAGCGGGAGACACCGGGGAGCTGTCTTTT,TRBV25-1,once,TRBD2,TRBJ2-2
CASSYTPGLEQFF,TGTGCCAGCAGTTACACCCCAGGATTGGAGCAGTTCTTC,TRBV6-5,medium-sized,NA,TRBJ2-1
CASSIWRGSAGELFF,TGCGCCAGCAGTATATGGAGGGGATCAGCCGGGGAGCTGTTTTTT,TRBV10-2,medium-sized,NA,TRBJ2-2
CSARGGTGQGQPQHF,TGCAGTGCCCGGGGGGGGACAGGGCAAGGTCAGCCCCAGCATTTT,TRBV20-1,few,TRBD1,TRBJ1-5
CASSEAMHYEQYF,TGTGCCAGCAGTGAAGCGATGCACTACGAGCAGTACTTC,TRBV6-1,NA,NA,TRBJ2-7
CASSRGTPGGRETQYF,TGCGCCAGCAGCAGGGGGACACCGGGGGGTCGAGAGACCCAGTACTTC,TRBV5-1,many,NA,TRBJ2-5
CASSFASSYEQYF,TGTGCCAGCAGTTTCGCGAGCTCCTACGAGCAGTACTTC,TRBV27,many,NA,TRBJ2-7
CSAREGNEQFF,TGCAGTGCTAGAGAGGGGAATGAGCAGTTCTTC,TRBV20-1,medium-sized,NA,TRBJ2-1
CSVAGAGPNYGYTF,TGCAGCGTTGCGGGCGCCGGACCTAACTATGGCTACACCTTC,TRBV29-1,many,NA,TRBJ1-2
CASSFLTGGNTEAFF,TGTGCCAGCAGCTTTTTGACAGGCGGCAACACTGAAGCTTTCTTT,TRBV7-6,few,NA,TRBJ1-1
CASTFYSNQPQHF,TGTGCCAGCACCTTCTATAGCAATCAGCCCCAGCATTTT,TRBV28,many,NA,TRBJ1-5
CASGPASGGGEQFF,TGTGCCAGCGGTCCGGCTAGCGGGGGTGGGGAGCAGTTCTTC,TRBV6-5,NA,TRBD2,TRBJ2-1
CATSRDGRAGSEAFF,TGTGCCACCAGCAGAGATGGGCGGGCAGGCTCTGAAGCTTTCTTT,TRBV15,many,NA,TRBJ1-1
CSARDEVTMNTEAFF,TGCAGTGCCAGAGACGAGGTGACCATGAACACTGAAGCTTTCTTT,TRBV20-1,many,NA,TRBJ1-1
CASSLYTGGGQETQYF,TGCGCCAGCAGCTTGTATACAGGGGGAGGCCAAGAGACCCAGTACTTC,TRBV5-1,many,TRBD1,TRBJ2-5
CASSYRARALF,TGTGCCAGCAGTTACAGGGCGAGAGCTCTCTTT,TRBV6-1,once,NA,TRBJ1-1
CASSFTGQLNTEAFF,TGCGCCAGCAGCTTCACTGGACAGCTCAACACTGAAGCTTTCTTT,TRBV5-1,many,NA,TRBJ1-1
CASSPAGGRTMGIHEQFF,TGTGCCAGCAGCCCAGCGGGGGGGCGGACTATGGGGATTCATGAGCAGTTCTTC,TRBV7-2,many,TRBD2,TRBJ2-1
CASSALTGNGFNEQFF,TGTGCCAGCAGTGCACTGACAGGGAATGGGTTCAATGAGCAGTTCTTC,TRBV28,many,TRBD1,TRBJ2-1
CSASPRDRVADTQYF,TGCAGTGCTAGCCCGCGGGACAGGGTCGCAGATACGCAGTATTTT,TRBV20-1,many,TRBD1,TRBJ2-3
CASSFASNQPQHF,TGTGCCAGCAGTTTTGCCTCGAATCAGCCCCAGCATTTT,TRBV28,NA,NA,TRBJ1-5
CSVVGANVLTF,TGCAGCGTTGTCGGGGCCAACGTCCTGACTTTC,TRBV29-1,large,NA,TRBJ2-6
CASSTGVAGGDTQYF,TGTGCCAGCAGCACGGGGGTAGCGGGGGGGGATACGCAGTATTTT,TRBV5-5,NA,TRBD2,TRBJ2-3
CASTHVGEYEQYF,TGTGCCAGCACCCATGTAGGAGAATACGAGCAGTACTTC,TRBV12-3/TRBV12-4,few,NA,TRBJ2-7
CAWSSGVVNQPQHF,TGTGCCTGGAGTTCTGGGGTTGTCAATCAGCCCCAGCATTTT,TRBV30,few,NA,TRBJ1-5
CSVDPLTNEQFF,TGCAGCGTTGATCCTCTCACTAATGAGCAGTTCTTC,TRBV29-1,many,NA,TRBJ2-1
CASSLPQETQYF,TGTGCCAGCAGTTTGCCCCAAGAGACCCAGTACTTC,TRBV6-6,many,NA,TRBJ2-5
CATSNHRGSETQYF,TGTGCCACCAGCAATCACAGGGGAAGCGAGACCCAGTACTTC,TRBV15,many,TRBD1,TRBJ2-5
CASSRERLATNIQYF,TGTGCTAGCAGCCGTGAAAGACTAGCCACAAACATTCAGTACTTC,TRBV4-2,NA,TRBD2,TRBJ2-4
CATSRAGSEQYF,TGTGCCACCAGCAGAGCCGGGTCCGAGCAGTACTTC,TRBV15,many,NA,TRBJ2-7
CASSPNLSQEAQYF,TGTGCCAGCAGCCCCAACTTGTCTCAGGAGGCCCAGTACTTC,TRBV9,NA,NA,TRBJ2-5
CASSIAWDNSYNSPLHF,TGTGCCAGTAGTATAGCGTGGGACAACTCCTATAATTCACCCCTCCACTTT,TRBV19,many,NA,TRBJ1-6
CAWTFLQAEPGELFF,TGTGCCTGGACCTTCCTGCAAGCCGAACCCGGGGAGCTGTTTTTT,TRBV30,NA,NA,TRBJ2-2
CASTRTRGSPGELFF,TGTGCCAGCACTAGGACGAGAGGGAGTCCCGGGGAGCTGTTTTTT,TRBV6-5,NA,NA,TRBJ2-2
CASRQGIGSPLHF,TGTGCCAGCAGACAGGGGATCGGATCACCCCTCCACTTT,TRBV7-3,many,TRBD1,TRBJ1-6
CASTHPTRGQVSNQPQHF,TGTGCCAGTACCCACCCTACGAGGGGGCAGGTGAGCAATCAGCCCCAGCATTTT,TRBV19,NA,TRBD1,TRBJ1-5